This TCR beta chain was sequenced for a study of cytomegalovirus exposure and HLA in healthy donors (dated by TCRdb to 2016 to 2017). For the wider study: According to a later analysis, one platform produced both the approximately 110 validation repertoires and the 730 or so repertoires of the first cohort. A separate validation cohort of 100 to 150 different subjects was used in addition to the approximately 640-subject first cohort. High-throughput TCR immunosequencing, statistical association of individual TCRs with disease status, and machine learning were combined to predict cytomegalovirus infection status. The study aimed to test whether signatures of past pathogen exposure could be identified by cataloging public T cell receptors.

Here is what the overall study found, with its caveats: A later analysis had no HLA typing for the validation cohort, so co-occurrence there was scored across all 120 repertoires. Of the cluster scores, about 94% were above 0 in a later analysis, which found that TCRs clustered in the first cohort also tended to co-occur in the roughly 130 validation repertoires. According to the authors, the approach could potentially be generalized to other disease states and immunological phenotypes. Cytomegalovirus status was reported to be diagnosed by the classifier with high specificity and sensitivity in both the original and validation cohorts. Most TCR sequences were seen in very few donors, while some public TCRs were found in many individuals. The study listed 150 to 200 TCR beta chains as associated with cytomegalovirus. Three of the identified cytomegalovirus-associated TCR beta chains were confirmed in vitro to be specific for cytomegalovirus antigens.

To note about this clone: This clone's antigen is unknown. Base qualities are not recorded, but no much larger clone differs from it by a single base.

Measured from the cysteine to the phenylalanine, the CDR3 is 14 residues long. Only CDR3 DNA remains: 42 bases, in frame from the first base. The germline V gene supplies CDR1 LGHNA and CDR2 YNFKEQ. Trimming leaves V shorter by 4 bases and J shorter by 8 bases, with the junction holding 9 bases beyond the gene matches. The donors were included in the validation cohort of 100 to 150 subjects, a group kept apart from the approximately 700-subject first cohort. The method behind the library was the immunoSEQ multiplex PCR assay. The study's own analysis went as follows. A statistical classification framework was developed to diagnose cytomegalovirus status using the catalog of TCR beta chain sequences. TCRdb stores this immuneACCESS table with in-frame sequences only. Part of the clones is absent; in the studies checked, under half of the shortfall reflects unresolved V genes, and no reason is known for the rest. For V, J and clone size, that table is used; D and trimming come from the DNA. In all, the sample holds some 48,000 clones, and about 93% of those were seen once. Around 7.8% of the sample is held by the ten biggest clonotypes.

The sequence links TRBV4-2 to TRBJ1-2, with TRBD1 identical over 8 junction bases. The sequencing input was PBMCs. This clonotype was sampled from a woman under 30 in good health and CMV-seropositive. The CDR3 is CASSPGQEWDGYTF. The DNA is TGTGCCAGCAGCCCGGGACAGGAGTGGGACGGCTACACCTTC.